The rows below give T cell receptor beta chains drawn from one sample of a study of a mutant IDH1 vaccine in newly diagnosed glioma. Profiled with immunoSEQ multiplex PCR; TCRdb holds only in-frame clones, not every one. The repertoire holds about 30,000 clones, more than 75% seen once, with approximately 11% in the top ten. These receptors lack a known antigen. The starting material was PBMCs, obtained from a glioma patient whose treatment included an IDH1 peptide vaccine. The origin of the receptors is a woman aged 40 to 50 with glioma. CDR3s include the opening cysteine and the closing phenylalanine or tryptophan. The order of the fields is J gene, V gene, clone size, D gene, CDR3 protein, CDR3 DNA. The D gene is left open where the match is weak. Not every row has a clone size; where given, it reads once, few, many or a size class.

TRBJ2-2	TRBV11-2	.	TRBD2	CASSLERGGPPGELFF	TGTGCCAGCAGCTTAGAACGGGGGGGCCCGCCCGGGGAGCTGTTTTTT
TRBJ2-7	TRBV7-9	.	TRBD1	CASSPGRGQGRYEQYF	TGTGCCAGCAGCCCAGGAAGGGGACAGGGACGGTACGAGCAGTACTTC
TRBJ2-5	TRBV6-1	.	.	CASSQREETQYF	TGTGCCAGCAGCCAACGGGAGGAGACCCAGTACTTC
TRBJ1-2	TRBV6-5	.	.	CASSYWGIYPRGYTF	TGTGCCAGCAGTTACTGGGGAATTTACCCGCGTGGCTACACCTTC
TRBJ2-6	TRBV5-1	.	.	CASSLVGLGANVLTF	TGCGCCAGCAGCTTGGTGGGTCTAGGGGCCAACGTCCTGACTTTC
TRBJ2-5	TRBV2	.	TRBD2	CASIAGIQYF	TGTGCCAGCATAGCGGGCATCCAGTACTTC
TRBJ1-5	TRBV11-2	few	.	CASSSRGVQVNSNQPQHF	TGTGCCAGCAGCTCGAGGGGGGTTCAAGTCAATAGCAATCAGCCCCAGCATTTT
TRBJ2-2	TRBV6-5	.	.	CASSPGVSTGELFF	TGTGCCAGCAGCCCAGGGGTGAGCACCGGGGAGCTGTTTTTT
TRBJ1-5	TRBV7-2	few	.	CASSLTIGQPQHF	TGTGCCAGCAGCTTGACTATAGGGCAGCCCCAGCATTTT
TRBJ1-2	TRBV6-5	.	.	CASSYDRNYGYTF	TGTGCCAGCAGTTACGACAGAAACTATGGCTACACCTTC
TRBJ2-2	TRBV13	.	.	CASSLGLRYTGELFF	TGTGCCAGCAGCTTAGGCCTTAGGTACACCGGGGAGCTGTTTTTT
TRBJ2-1	TRBV4-1	medium-sized	TRBD2	CASSQDGTSGYNEQFF	TGCGCCAGCAGCCAAGATGGGACTAGCGGGTACAATGAGCAGTTCTTC
TRBJ1-4	TRBV6-5	.	.	CASRIGRANEKLFF	TGTGCCAGCAGGATTGGACGGGCTAATGAAAAACTGTTTTTT
TRBJ1-1	TRBV9	few	.	CASSVGGATEAFF	TGTGCCAGCAGCGTAGGAGGGGCCACTGAAGCTTTCTTT
TRBJ1-3	TRBV6-5	once	TRBD1	CASSLGQGAGNTIYF	TGTGCCAGCAGCCTAGGACAGGGGGCTGGAAACACCATATATTTT
TRBJ2-7	TRBV28	.	.	CASSPPGRDSYEQYF	TGTGCCAGCAGTCCCCCGGGACGGGACTCCTACGAGCAGTACTTC
TRBJ2-3	TRBV5-4	.	TRBD1	CASSFPETGGADTQYF	TGTGCCAGCAGCTTCCCCGAGACAGGGGGCGCAGATACGCAGTATTTT
TRBJ2-3	TRBV2	.	TRBD2	CASSGLAGITDTQYF	TGTGCCAGCAGTGGACTAGCGGGGATCACAGATACGCAGTATTTT
TRBJ1-1	TRBV6-1	few	.	CASSDRGGGNTEAFF	TGTGCCAGCAGTGATCGGGGGGGTGGGAACACTGAAGCTTTCTTT
TRBJ1-2	TRBV29-1	few	.	CSAGWGSGGYTF	TGCAGCGCCGGGTGGGGGTCGGGTGGCTACACCTTC
TRBJ1-1	TRBV5-5	.	.	CASSSGQGRVSTEAFF	TGTGCCAGCAGCTCTGGGCAGGGGAGAGTGAGCACTGAAGCTTTCTTT
TRBJ1-5	TRBV2	.	TRBD1	CASSFRGGWNQPQHF	TGTGCCAGCAGCTTCCGAGGGGGCTGGAATCAGCCCCAGCATTTT
TRBJ1-4	TRBV6-5	.	.	CATAGQVPNEKLFF	TGTGCCACGGCGGGGCAGGTGCCTAATGAAAAACTGTTTTTT
TRBJ2-1	TRBV18	.	TRBD1	CASSPRAGGLSSYNEQFF	TGTGCCAGCTCACCACGGGCAGGGGGCCTCTCCTCTTACAATGAGCAGTTCTTC
TRBJ2-7	TRBV5-1	medium-sized	TRBD1	CASSPGGQAGYEQYF	TGCGCCAGCAGCCCGGGTGGACAGGCGGGCTACGAGCAGTACTTC
TRBJ2-1	TRBV9	once	TRBD2	CASSVDGGTYNEQFF	TGTGCCAGCAGCGTAGACGGGGGGACGTACAATGAGCAGTTCTTC
TRBJ1-6	TRBV7-3	few	TRBD1	CASSLQGQGNSPLHF	TGTGCCAGCAGCTTACAGGGACAGGGGAATTCACCCCTCCACTTT
TRBJ2-7	TRBV29-1	.	TRBD1	CSANRDREEQYF	TGCAGCGCCAACCGGGACAGGGAGGAGCAGTACTTC
TRBJ2-2	TRBV2	.	TRBD1	CASSAQGDTGELFF	TGTGCCAGCAGTGCCCAGGGGGACACCGGGGAGCTGTTTTTT
TRBJ2-3	TRBV5-4	.	.	CASSLYNGATDTQYF	TGTGCCAGCAGCTTGTATAACGGGGCCACAGATACGCAGTATTTT
TRBJ1-6	TRBV7-9	.	.	CASSWGYNSPLHF	TGTGCCAGCAGCTGGGGTTACAATTCACCCCTCCACTTT
TRBJ2-2	TRBV19	.	TRBD1	CASTTVGTGDTGELFF	TGTGCCAGTACCACGGTCGGGACAGGGGACACCGGGGAGCTGTTTTTT
TRBJ1-2	TRBV5-4	once	TRBD1	CASSLKGTGANGYTF	TGTGCCAGCAGCTTGAAAGGGACAGGGGCGAATGGCTACACCTTC
TRBJ1-1	TRBV9	.	.	CASSTHVNTEAFF	TGTGCCAGCAGCACCCATGTGAACACTGAAGCTTTCTTT
TRBJ1-2	TRBV7-8	.	.	CASSPERLGYYGYTF	TGTGCCAGCAGCCCCGAACGGCTGGGATACTATGGCTACACCTTC
TRBJ1-6	TRBV7-6	.	.	CASSLAGSIESPLHF	TGTGCCAGCAGCTTAGCGGGGTCAATCGAGTCACCCCTCCACTTT
TRBJ1-3	TRBV7-9	few	.	CASSPPSSGNTIYF	TGTGCCAGCAGCCCCCCAAGCTCTGGAAACACCATATATTTT
TRBJ2-3	TRBV14	.	.	CASSQLAADTQYF	TGTGCCAGCAGCCAATTAGCCGCAGATACGCAGTATTTT
TRBJ1-5	TRBV19	.	TRBD1	CASSHGGQGVGDNQPQHF	TGTGCCAGTTCCCACGGGGGACAGGGGGTTGGGGACAATCAGCCCCAGCATTTT
TRBJ2-6	TRBV5-1	.	.	CASSLVRGRGSGANVLTF	TGCGCCAGCAGCTTGGTCCGGGGGCGAGGGTCTGGGGCCAACGTCCTGACTTTC
TRBJ2-2	TRBV2	few	TRBD2	CAITRTSGGDTGELFF	TGTGCCATCACGAGGACTAGCGGGGGGGACACCGGGGAGCTGTTTTTT
TRBJ1-5	TRBV19	.	.	CASSIPRTERYSNQPQHF	TGTGCCAGTAGTATACCCAGGACAGAGAGATATAGCAATCAGCCCCAGCATTTT
TRBJ2-7	TRBV25-1	.	.	CASSDRKGQIDEQYF	TGTGCCAGCAGTGACCGGAAGGGGCAAATTGACGAGCAGTACTTC
TRBJ2-5	TRBV7-9	.	.	CASSPGVETQYF	TGTGCCAGCAGCCCCGGTGTGGAGACCCAGTACTTC
TRBJ2-3	TRBV9	.	.	CASSGELGLRPDTQYF	TGTGCCAGCAGCGGAGAGTTAGGGCTCCGCCCAGATACGCAGTATTTT
TRBJ2-7	TRBV5-1	.	.	CASSLDSHSEQYF	TGCGCCAGCAGCTTGGACTCCCACAGCGAGCAGTACTTC
TRBJ1-5	TRBV6-9	medium-sized	TRBD1	CASSYSKDRGRHQPQHF	TGTGCCAGCAGTTATTCCAAAGACAGGGGCCGACATCAGCCCCAGCATTTT
TRBJ2-2	TRBV19	.	TRBD1	CASSTGTGGATGELFF	TGTGCCAGTAGTACCGGGACAGGGGGCGCGACCGGGGAGCTGTTTTTT